The 2 T cell receptor beta chains reported below all come from one sample, sequenced in a study of radiotherapy plus CTLA-4 blockade in lung cancer (dated by TCRdb to between 2018 and 2020). Libraries were made using the immunoSEQ multiplex PCR assay. TCRdb's version of the immuneACCESS table is confined to in-frame rearrangements and falls short of the full clone set. An unresolved V gene accounts for under half of the shortfall where checked; the remainder is of unknown origin. The table for this sample lists about 80,000 clones; more than 60% of them were counted only once. The top ten constitute roughly 22% of the sample. This material consisted of peripheral blood, taken from a patient treated with radiotherapy plus ipilimumab. Receptors originate from a human donor with non-small cell lung cancer whose response to radiotherapy plus ipilimumab could not be evaluated. Some clones in this sample may be carry-over from other donors' samples.

The rearrangement joins TRBV28 to TRBJ1-4; a possible D gene is TRBD1 (5 bases). The V end was cut by 3 bases, the J end by 6 bases, with 8 bases between. The CDR3 has 13 residues. Per the germline V gene, CDR1 is MDHEN and CDR2 is SYDVKM. The CDR3 protein is CASSLVQDEKLFF. The CDR3, as DNA: TGTGCCAGCAGTTTGGTACAGGATGAAAAACTGTTTTTT.

The rearrangement joins TRBV2 to TRBJ2-1, with 7 nucleotides matching TRBD2. V lost 11 bases and J lost 8; bases outside the gene matches: 9. CDR1 is SNHLY and CDR2 is FYNNEI in the germline V gene. This CDR3 is 12 amino acids long. CDR3 nucleotide sequence: TGTGCCTCCCAGCAGGGAGGGTATGAGCAGTTCTTC. As protein: CASQQGGYEQFF. Full variable domain (missing parts from reference TRBV2 and TRBJ2-1): EPEVTQTPSHQVTQMGQEVILRCVPISNHLYFYWYRQILGQKVEFLVSFYNNEISEKSEIFDDQFSVERPDGSNFTLKIRSTKLEDSAMYFCASQQGGYEQFFGPGTRLTVL.